Below are 2 T cell receptor beta chains sequenced from a single sample in a study of blood T cell repertoires in COVID-19. Assay used: immunoSEQ multiplex PCR; TCRdb lists only in-frame clones, some missing. There are roughly 150,000 clones in the sample; 84% occur only once, and under 9.5% lies in the top ten. Sequenced sample: PBMCs or T cells enriched from blood (not recorded which). The origin of the receptors is a man aged 50 to 59 who had recovered from COVID-19.

The V call is TRBV12-3 or TRBV12-4, the J call TRBJ1-2; D is possibly TRBD1 (5 bases). The CDR3 totals 13 residues. V lost 7 bases to trimming and J lost 7 bases, with 16 bases between them. The CDR3 reads CASTSSGVPGYTF. The DNA of the CDR3 is TGTGCCAGCACCTCATCGGGGGTCCCTGGCTACACCTTC.

The chain couples TRBV9 to TRBJ2-1; 16 nucleotides match TRBD2. The CDR3 spans 18 residues. After removal of 4 bases from V and 6 bases from J, the junction contained 10 bases not matched to a gene. Germline CDR1 reads SGDLS; CDR2 reads YYNGEE. CDR3 nucleotide sequence: TGTGCCAGCAGCATTACCGGGACTAGCGGGGGGGCCTTCAATGAGCAGTTCTTC. It is translated as CASSITGTSGGAFNEQFF.